Listed below are T cell receptor beta chains from one sample, sequenced in a study of beta chain features in type 1 diabetes. Sequencing used immunoSEQ multiplex PCR; TCRdb keeps in-frame clones, though not all of them. The data show about 160,000 clones, 7.8% seen once. Sequencing was done on a sample of central memory CD4+ T cells from blood. All receptors derive from a woman aged 40 to 50 with type 1 diabetes. The CDR3 runs from the conserved cysteine through the conserved F or W. Each record gives: clone size, V gene, J gene, D gene, CDR3 DNA, CDR3 protein. A D gene is named only where the DNA matches it firmly. For some rows the clone size is stated as once, few or many, or as a class when expanded; others skip it.

>few|TRBV30|TRBJ2-7|.
TGTGCCTGGAGTGTATCGGCAGGGGTATACGAGCAGTACTTC
CAWSVSAGVYEQYF
>many|TRBV7-2|TRBJ2-7|TRBD2
TGTGCCAGCAGCTTAGGGGGACTAGCGGGACTCAACGAGCAGTACTTC
CASSLGGLAGLNEQYF
>few|TRBV14|TRBJ2-1|TRBD2
TGTGCCAGCAGCCCATTGAAAAGCGGGAGGGGCGATGAGCAGTTCTTC
CASSPLKSGRGDEQFF
>.|TRBV28|TRBJ1-4|.
TGTGCCAGCAGCTCAACAGCCGGCTCTAATGAAAAACTGTTTTTT
CASSSTAGSNEKLFF
>many|TRBV27|TRBJ2-1|.
TGTGCCAGCAGTTTAAACTACGCCAATGAGCAGTTCTTC
CASSLNYANEQFF
>few|TRBV14|TRBJ2-7|TRBD1
TGTGCCAGCAGCTACGACAGGGCTCGGCAGTACTTC
CASSYDRARQYF
>.|TRBV7-9|TRBJ1-2|.
TGTGCCAGCAGCTTAGAGCGTGGAGCTAACTATGGCTACACCTTC
CASSLERGANYGYTF
>.|TRBV6-5|TRBJ2-3|TRBD1
TGTGCCAGCGGGGACAGGGGGCCGGCAGATACGCAGTATTTT
CASGDRGPADTQYF
>few|TRBV6-5|TRBJ1-1|TRBD1
TGTGCCAGCAGTTTTGGACAGGGAAGTGTGAGTACTGAAGCTTTCTTT
CASSFGQGSVSTEAFF
>.|TRBV6-6|TRBJ1-1|TRBD1
TGTGCCAGCACCCCAGACAGGGGAAACACTGAAGCTTTCTTT
CASTPDRGNTEAFF
>.|TRBV5-6|TRBJ2-1|TRBD2
TGTGCCAGCAGCTTGGCCCTAGCGGGCCTCTCGGATGAGCAGTTCTTC
CASSLALAGLSDEQFF
>few|TRBV28|TRBJ1-1|.
TGTGCCAGCAGTTTACTGGCAGCTGAAGCTTTCTTT
CASSLLAAEAFF
>.|TRBV4-1|TRBJ2-1|.
TGCGCCAGCAGCCCGGGGGTTCTTATAAATGAGCAGTTCTTC
CASSPGVLINEQFF
>few|TRBV28|TRBJ1-2|.
TGTGCCAGCAGTCGAGCCCAGGGGAACTATGGCTACACCTTC
CASSRAQGNYGYTF
>few|TRBV30|TRBJ2-3|TRBD2
TGTGCCCGAGATGGTCGGACTAGCACCGATACGCAGTATTTT
CARDGRTSTDTQYF
>.|TRBV7-9|TRBJ1-2|TRBD1
TGTGCCAGCAGCAGGGACAGGGGGCCGTATGGCTACACCTTC
CASSRDRGPYGYTF
>many|TRBV7-2|TRBJ1-5|TRBD1
TGTGCCAGCAGCCGACAGGGCGATCAGCCCCAGCATTTT
CASSRQGDQPQHF
>few|TRBV20-1|TRBJ1-1|.
TGCAGTGTTTTGCGGTACACTGAAGCTTTCTTT
CSVLRYTEAFF
>.|TRBV7-2|TRBJ2-7|.
TGTGCCAGCAGCATAACACAGGGTTCGACCTACGAGCAGTACTTC
CASSITQGSTYEQYF
>.|TRBV19|TRBJ2-5|.
TGTGCCAGTAGTACCCAGGGCTTTCAAGAGACCCAGTACTTC
CASSTQGFQETQYF
>few|TRBV25-1|TRBJ1-4|TRBD1
TGTGCCAGCAGTCCCGGGACAGGGGTCGAAAAACTGTTTTTT
CASSPGTGVEKLFF
>few|TRBV30|TRBJ2-1|TRBD1
TGTGCCTGGAGTTCCGACAGGGATGAGCAGTTCTTC
CAWSSDRDEQFF
>many|TRBV2|TRBJ2-4|.
TGTGCCAGCAGTGAGATGAGTGGGCTGTACTTC
CASSEMSGLYF
>few|TRBV7-6|TRBJ2-2|TRBD1
TGTGCCAGCAGCCCCTGGACAGGGAGTACCGGGGAGCTGTTTTTT
CASSPWTGSTGELFF
>.|TRBV13|TRBJ2-1|TRBD1
TGTGCCAGCAGCGAATGGGACAGGGTCTCGCAGTTCTTC
CASSEWDRVSQFF
>few|TRBV9|TRBJ1-6|.
TGTGCCAGCAGCGCCGGGACACAGGGTTCACCCCTCCACTTT
CASSAGTQGSPLHF
>.|TRBV7-2|TRBJ2-5|.
TGTGCCAGCAGCCGTGGGGCCGCCCTGGAGACCCAGTACTTC
CASSRGAALETQYF